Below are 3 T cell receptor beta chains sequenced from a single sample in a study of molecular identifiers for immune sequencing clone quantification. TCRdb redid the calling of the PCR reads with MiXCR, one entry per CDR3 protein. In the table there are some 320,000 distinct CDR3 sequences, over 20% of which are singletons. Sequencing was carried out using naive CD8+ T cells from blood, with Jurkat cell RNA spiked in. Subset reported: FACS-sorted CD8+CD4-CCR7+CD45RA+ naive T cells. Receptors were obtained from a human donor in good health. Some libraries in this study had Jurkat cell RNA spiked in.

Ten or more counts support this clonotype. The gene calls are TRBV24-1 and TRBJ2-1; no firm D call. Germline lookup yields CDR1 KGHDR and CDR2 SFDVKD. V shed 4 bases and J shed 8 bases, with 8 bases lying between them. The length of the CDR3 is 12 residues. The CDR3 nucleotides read TGTGCCACCAGTGACGTAGTTGATGAGCAGTTCTTC. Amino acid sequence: CATSDVVDEQFF.

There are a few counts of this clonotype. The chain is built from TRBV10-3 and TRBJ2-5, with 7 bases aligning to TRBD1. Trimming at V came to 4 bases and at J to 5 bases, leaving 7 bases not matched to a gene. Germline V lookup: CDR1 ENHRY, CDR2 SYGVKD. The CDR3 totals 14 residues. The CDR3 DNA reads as TGTGCCATCAGTGGAACAGGGGTCTCGGAGACCCAGTACTTC. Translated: CAISGTGVSETQYF.

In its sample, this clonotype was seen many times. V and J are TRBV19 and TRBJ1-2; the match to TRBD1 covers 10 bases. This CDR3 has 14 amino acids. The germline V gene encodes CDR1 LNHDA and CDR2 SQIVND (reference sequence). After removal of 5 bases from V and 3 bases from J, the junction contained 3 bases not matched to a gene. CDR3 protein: CASSPGTGDYGYTF. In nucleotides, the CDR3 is TGTGCCAGTAGTCCCGGGACAGGGGACTATGGCTACACCTTC.